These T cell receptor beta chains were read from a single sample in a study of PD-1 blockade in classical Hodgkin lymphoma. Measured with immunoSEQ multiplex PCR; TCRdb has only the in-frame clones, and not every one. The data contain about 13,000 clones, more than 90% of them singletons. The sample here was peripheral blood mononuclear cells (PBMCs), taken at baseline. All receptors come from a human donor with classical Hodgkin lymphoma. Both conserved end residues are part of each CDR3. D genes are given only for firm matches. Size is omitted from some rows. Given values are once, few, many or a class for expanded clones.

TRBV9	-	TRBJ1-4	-	TGTGCCAGCAGCGCAGGGCTACGGGAAAAACTGTTTTTT	CASSAGLREKLFF
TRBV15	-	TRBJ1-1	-	TGTGCCACCAGCAGAGATCTGGGGGGGGTTAGGGCTGAAGCTTTCTTT	CATSRDLGGVRAEAFF
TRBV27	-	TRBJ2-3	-	TGTGCCAGCAGCCCGCTAGGGGGGGGCACAGATACGCAGTATTTT	CASSPLGGGTDTQYF
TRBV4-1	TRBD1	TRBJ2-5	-	TGCGCCAGCAGCCAAGACGGACAGGGGGCATTGGAGACCCAGTACTTC	CASSQDGQGALETQYF
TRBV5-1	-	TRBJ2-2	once	TGCGCCAGCAGCTTGACAGGTTCGAACACCGGGGAGCTGTTTTTT	CASSLTGSNTGELFF
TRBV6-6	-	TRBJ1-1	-	TGTGCCAGCAGTTACTCTCAGGGTGGCGGCACTGAAGCTTTCTTT	CASSYSQGGGTEAFF
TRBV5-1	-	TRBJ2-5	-	TGCGCCAGCAGGCTGGGGAGGGGGCTGTCGGAGACCCAGTACTTC	CASRLGRGLSETQYF
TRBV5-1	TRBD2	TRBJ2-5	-	TGCGCCAGCAGACTAAGCGGGGACTCCCAAGGGACCCAGTACTTC	CASRLSGDSQGTQYF
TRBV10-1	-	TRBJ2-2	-	TGCGCCAGCAGGGCCCCAATAGAGCTTCCGGAGCTGTTTTTT	CASRAPIELPELFF
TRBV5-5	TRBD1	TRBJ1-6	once	TGTGCCAGCAGTCCCGGGACAGCGGGTTCACCCCTCCACTTT	CASSPGTAGSPLHF
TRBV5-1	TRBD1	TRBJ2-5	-	TGCGCCAGCAGCCCCAGGGGGCAAGAGACCCAGTACTTC	CASSPRGQETQYF
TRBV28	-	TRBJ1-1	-	TGTGCCAGCACCTTGAACACTGAAGCTTTCTTT	CASTLNTEAFF
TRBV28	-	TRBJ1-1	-	TGTGCCAGCATGGGCGGGTGGGACACTGAAGCTTTCTTT	CASMGGWDTEAFF
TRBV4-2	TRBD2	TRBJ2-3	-	TGTGCCAGCAGCCAAGGCGGGGGGGAGACAGATACGCAGTATTTT	CASSQGGGETDTQYF
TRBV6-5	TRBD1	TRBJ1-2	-	TGTGCCAGCAGTTCCAGAGAGACAGGGGATGGCTACACCTTC	CASSSRETGDGYTF
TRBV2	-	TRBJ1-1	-	TGTGCCAGCAGAGACAACTACGACACTGAAGCTTTCTTT	CASRDNYDTEAFF
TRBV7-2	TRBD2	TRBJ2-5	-	TGTGCCAGCAGGAAGCGGGGGGGGGAGACCCAGTACTTC	CASRKRGGETQYF
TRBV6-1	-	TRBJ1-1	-	TGTGCCAGCAGTGGAGAAATGAACACTGAAGCTTTCTTT	CASSGEMNTEAFF
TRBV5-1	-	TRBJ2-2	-	TGCGCCAGCAGCGAGGGGCAAACCGGGGAGCTGTTTTTT	CASSEGQTGELFF
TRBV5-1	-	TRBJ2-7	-	TGCGCCAGCAGCCCCGGACGGACGTATTACGAGCAGTACTTC	CASSPGRTYYEQYF
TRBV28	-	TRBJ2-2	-	TGTGCCAGCAGTTCTAACACCGGGGAGCTGTTTTTT	CASSSNTGELFF
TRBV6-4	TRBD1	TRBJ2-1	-	TGTGCCAGCAGTGAAGGAACCCCGGGACAGGGGATGTTTAATGAGCAGTTCTTC	CASSEGTPGQGMFNEQFF
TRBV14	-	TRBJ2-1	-	TGTGCCAGCAGCCCCCGTGCGCCGGATGAGCAGTTCTTC	CASSPRAPDEQFF
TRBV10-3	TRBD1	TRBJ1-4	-	TGTGCCATCAGTGAGGAAGTCGGGACAGGGAATGAAAAACTGTTTTTT	CAISEEVGTGNEKLFF
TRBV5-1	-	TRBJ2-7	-	TGCGCCAGCAGGCCTTCTCCCTCCGCAGCGGGCGAGCAGTACTTC	CASRPSPSAAGEQYF
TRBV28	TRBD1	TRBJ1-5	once	TGTGCCAGCAGACCCGGGACAGAGCAGCCCCAGCATTTT	CASRPGTEQPQHF
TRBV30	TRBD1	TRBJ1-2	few	TGTGCCTGGGATACAGGGGCACACGGCTACACCTTC	CAWDTGAHGYTF
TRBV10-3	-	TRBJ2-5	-	TGTGCCATCAGTGAGTCCTTAGGCAGCTTAGAAGAGACCCAGTACTTC	CAISESLGSLEETQYF
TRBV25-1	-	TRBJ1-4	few	TGTGCCAGCAGTGAACAGGTTAATGAAAAACTGTTTTTT	CASSEQVNEKLFF
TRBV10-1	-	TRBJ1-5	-	TGCGCCAGCATGGGGGTGGGTTACAATCAGCCCCAGCATTTT	CASMGVGYNQPQHF
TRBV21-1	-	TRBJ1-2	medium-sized	TGTGCCAGCAGCAATGGGCCGGGGCCAACTAACTATGGCTACACCTTC	CASSNGPGPTNYGYTF
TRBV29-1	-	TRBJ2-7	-	TGCAGCGTGCGAAGAAGATTGTCAGGGGACGAGCAGTACTTC	CSVRRRLSGDEQYF
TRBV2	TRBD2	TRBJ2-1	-	TGTGCCAGCAGCTATAGCGGACTAGCGGGGGTTTACAATGAGCAGTTCTTC	CASSYSGLAGVYNEQFF
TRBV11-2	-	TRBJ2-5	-	TGTGCCAGCAGCTTCCCTTCATGGGAGGAGACCCAGTACTTC	CASSFPSWEETQYF
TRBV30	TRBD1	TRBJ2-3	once	TGTGCCTGGAGTGTGGTTGGGACAGGGACCACAGATACGCAGTATTTT	CAWSVVGTGTTDTQYF
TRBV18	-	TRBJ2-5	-	TGTGCCAGCTCTCCGCTCCAAGAGACCCAGTACTTC	CASSPLQETQYF
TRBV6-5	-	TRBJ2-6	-	TGTGCCAGCAGTCCGGGGTCCTCTGGGGCCAACGTCCTGACTTTC	CASSPGSSGANVLTF
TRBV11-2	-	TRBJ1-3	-	TGTGCCAGCGGGAGGGGTAGTGGAAACACCATATATTTT	CASGRGSGNTIYF
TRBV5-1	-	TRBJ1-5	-	TGCGCCAGCAGCTTGCCAGGGCATCAGCCCCAGCATTTT	CASSLPGHQPQHF
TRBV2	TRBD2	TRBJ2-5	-	TGTGCCAGGACTCCGGGACTAGCGGGGGGTGAGACCCAGTACTTC	CARTPGLAGGETQYF
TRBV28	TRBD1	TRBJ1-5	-	TGTGCCAGCAGGCAAGACCGGACAGGGAATCAGCCCCAGCATTTT	CASRQDRTGNQPQHF
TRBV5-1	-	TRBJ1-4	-	TGCGCCAGCAGCCTGGGGCGGGGAGGGGAAAAACTGTTTTTT	CASSLGRGGEKLFF
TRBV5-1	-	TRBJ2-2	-	TGCGCCAGCAGCTTAGGGCAAGGCCCCGGGGAGCTGTTTTTT	CASSLGQGPGELFF
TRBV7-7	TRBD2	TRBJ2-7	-	TGTGCCAGCAGCTCAAGGTTGGAGCGGGGGTCCTACGAGCAGTACTTC	CASSSRLERGSYEQYF
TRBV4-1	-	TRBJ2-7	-	TGCGCCAGCAGCCATGACCGCTACGAGCAGTACTTC	CASSHDRYEQYF
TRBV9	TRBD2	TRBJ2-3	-	TGTGCCAGCAGCGTAGATCCAGCGGGGGGGCCAACAGATACGCAGTATTTT	CASSVDPAGGPTDTQYF
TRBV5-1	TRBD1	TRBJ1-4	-	TGCGCCAGCAGCTTGGAGGGACAGGGTATGGGGAAACTGTTTTTT	CASSLEGQGMGKLFF
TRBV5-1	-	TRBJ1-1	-	TGCGCCAGCAGCTTCACGGGGGGCCAAGGCACTGAAGCTTTCTTT	CASSFTGGQGTEAFF
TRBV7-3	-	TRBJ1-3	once	TGTGCCAGCAGCTTAGTCTCTGGAAACACCATATATTTT	CASSLVSGNTIYF
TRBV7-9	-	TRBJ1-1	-	TGTGCCAGCTTGGGGGACACTGAAGCTTTCTTT	CASLGDTEAFF
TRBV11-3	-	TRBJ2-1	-	TGTGCCAGCAGCTTAGGGTGGGCTAGTGAGGGCAATGAGCAGTTCTTC	CASSLGWASEGNEQFF
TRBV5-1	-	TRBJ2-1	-	TGCGCCAGCTTTGTGGAGGGGACCAGCTCCTACAATGAGCAGTTCTTC	CASFVEGTSSYNEQFF
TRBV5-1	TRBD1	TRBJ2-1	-	TGCGCCAGCAGAATAGGACAGGGTAATGAGCAGTTCTTC	CASRIGQGNEQFF
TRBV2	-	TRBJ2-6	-	TGTGCCAGCACCCGGACCGGGTCTGGGGCCAACGTCCTGACTTTC	CASTRTGSGANVLTF